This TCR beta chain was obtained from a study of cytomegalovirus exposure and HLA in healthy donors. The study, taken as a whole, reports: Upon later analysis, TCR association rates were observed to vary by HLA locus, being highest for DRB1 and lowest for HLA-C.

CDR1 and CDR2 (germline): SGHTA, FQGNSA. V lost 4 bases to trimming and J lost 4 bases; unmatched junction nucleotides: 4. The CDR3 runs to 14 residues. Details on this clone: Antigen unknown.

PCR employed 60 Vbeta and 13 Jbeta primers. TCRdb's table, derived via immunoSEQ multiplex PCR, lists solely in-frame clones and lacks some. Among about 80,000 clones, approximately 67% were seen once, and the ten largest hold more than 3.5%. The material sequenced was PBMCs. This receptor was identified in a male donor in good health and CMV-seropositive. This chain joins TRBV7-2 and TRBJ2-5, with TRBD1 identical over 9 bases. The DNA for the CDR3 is TGTGCCAGCAGCTCGGACAGGGGAAGAGAGACCCAGTACTTC. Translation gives CASSSDRGRETQYF.